The 12 T cell receptor beta chains presented below share a single source sample, sequenced in a study of PD-1 blockade in classical Hodgkin lymphoma (dated by TCRdb to the early 2020s). Sample time point, as interpreted from the label and publication: newly diagnosed, previously untreated cHL patient sample. A Miltenyi CD4+ T cell isolation kit was used for magnetic negative selection to purify CD4+ T cells from thawed PBMCs. Receptors were amplified or captured by the immunoSEQ multiplex PCR assay. TCRdb holds this immuneACCESS table with in-frame rearrangements only. Some clones are missing; in checked studies, unresolved V genes explain under half, and the rest has no known cause. In this sample the table shows under 40,000 clones, about 87% of which occur a single time. The ten most abundant clones make up 0.95% to 1.5% of the sample. Sequencing was performed on CD4+ T cells from blood. The receptors derive from a human donor with classical Hodgkin lymphoma.

The J gene is TRBJ1-5, the V gene TRBV19; D is perhaps TRBD1 (5 bases). Germline V gene lookup returns CDR1 LNHDA and CDR2 SQIVND (reference sequence). V was pared by 3 bases and J by 2 bases, with 11 bases between. This CDR3 has 15 amino acids. CDR3 nucleotide sequence: TGTGCCAGTAGTATCGGGGGGATCGGCAATCAGCCCCAGCATTTT. Amino acid sequence: CASSIGGIGNQPQHF.

In its sample, this clone was seen once. This chain connects TRBV6-5 to TRBJ2-1, with 7 bases matching TRBD2. CDR1 MNHEY and CDR2 SVGAGI come from the germline V gene. Trimming cost V 7 bases and J 8 bases; bases outside gene matches: 11. This CDR3 is built from 14 residues. The chain's CDR3 is CASNQGGSLDEQFF. CDR3 nucleotides: TGTGCCAGCAATCAAGGCGGGAGCCTGGATGAGCAGTTCTTC.

This clone was detected only once. The chain uses TRBV5-1 and TRBJ2-7, with 8 bases lining up with TRBD1. The CDR3 spans 15 residues. Germline V gene data show CDR1 as SGHRS and CDR2 as YFSETQ. Germline trimming cut 4 bases from V and 2 bases from J; bases unmatched to any gene: 8. The CDR3, as DNA: TGCGCCAGCAGCACCGTACAGGGGGTTACCTACGAGCAGTACTTC. Protein: CASSTVQGVTYEQYF. The variable domain in full, with the rest retrieved from reference TRBV5-1 and TRBJ2-7, is KAGVTQTPRYLIKTRGQQVTLSCSPISGHRSVSWYQQTPGQGLQFLFEYFSETQRNKGNFPGRFSGRQFSNSRSEMNVSTLELGDSALYLCASSTVQGVTYEQYFGPGTRLTVT.

The chain links TRBV9 to TRBJ1-2; D ambiguous. With 3 bases removed from V and 4 bases from J, the gap between germline ends came to 16 bases. The germline CDR1 and CDR2 sequences are SGDLS and YYNGEE. The CDR3 length is 15 residues. Here the CDR3 DNA reads TGTGCCAGCAGCGCATCGGACCGTTTCAGCTATGGCTACACCTTC. It specifies CASSASDRFSYGYTF.

V usage is TRBV7-3 and J usage is TRBJ2-3; 10 positions match TRBD2. The germline V gene encodes CDR1 SGHTA and CDR2 FQGTGA. CDR3 length equals 17 residues. The ends lost 5 bases at V and 0 bases at J; junction bases unmatched: 8. CDR3 coding DNA: TGTGCCAGCAGCCTGAGGACTAGCGGTAGTAGCACAGATACGCAGTATTTT. Encoded protein: CASSLRTSGSSTDTQYF.

The genes are TRBV28 and TRBJ1-4; D perhaps matches TRBD1 (6 bases). This CDR3 spans 13 amino acids. Germline assignment: CDR1 MDHEN and CDR2 SYDVKM. V was cut by 4 bases and J by 5 bases, with 8 bases left in between. The CDR3 DNA follows: TGTGCCAGCAGTTACAGGGCGAATGAAAAACTGTTTTTT. The encoded protein is CASSYRANEKLFF.

This clone is a singleton in its sample. V gene TRBV19 combines with J gene TRBJ1-3; D is ambiguous. CDR1 is LNHDA, CDR2 SQIVND, per germline (reference sequence). The V and J ends lost 7 bases and 0 bases respectively, with 13 bases between them. The CDR3 has 15 residues. CDR3 sequence reads: CASTEVGFSGNTIYF. CDR3 nucleotides: TGTGCCAGTACCGAAGTAGGTTTCTCTGGAAACACCATATATTTT. The full variable domain, with the rest looked up from reference TRBV19 and TRBJ1-3, is DGGITQSPKYLFRKEGQNVTLSCEQNLNHDAMYWYRQDPGQGLRLIYYSQIVNDFQKGDIAEGYSVSREKKESFPLTVTSAQKNPTAFYLCASTEVGFSGNTIYFGEGSWLTVV.

The rearrangement uses TRBV5-1 and TRBJ1-1; D is uncertain. Germline V gives CDR1 SGHRS, CDR2 YFSETQ. Trimming took 0 bases from V and 1 from J, leaving 10 bases between them. The CDR3 extends over 15 amino acids. Written as DNA, the CDR3 is TGCGCCAGCAGCTTGGATTGGGCCGCGAACACTGAAGCTTTCTTT. Translation gives CASSLDWAANTEAFF.

This clone appeared a single time. The rearrangement uses TRBV28 and TRBJ1-1; maybe TRBD1 (5 bases). V dropped 4 bases and J dropped 0 bases, with 9 bases sitting between them. The V gene's germline CDR1 is MDHEN and CDR2 SYDVKM. There are 14 residues in the CDR3. The CDR3, as DNA: TGTGCCAGCAGTTCAGGGAGTCTGAACACTGAAGCTTTCTTT. Encoded protein: CASSSGSLNTEAFF.

The genes are TRBV10-1 and TRBJ1-1; TRBD1 matches at 9 bases. The CDR3 is made up of 13 amino acids. With 5 bases clipped from V and 11 bases from J, the junction kept 9 bases outside the gene matches. Germline CDR1 reads WNHNN; CDR2 reads SYGVQD (reference sequence). The CDR3 coding sequence is TGCGCCAGCAGTCCGGGACAGGGATTACGCGCTTTCTTT. Translating it yields CASSPGQGLRAFF.

The chain is built from TRBV27 and TRBJ2-1; TRBD1 aligns across 10 bases. The CDR3 sequence is 15 residues long. Germline loops: CDR1 MNHEY, CDR2 SMNVEV (reference sequence). V shed 4 bases, J shed 5 bases, and the junction held 5 bases outside the gene matches. Here the CDR3 reads CASSSFGTGDNEQFF. DNA for the CDR3: TGTGCCAGCAGTTCTTTCGGGACAGGGGACAATGAGCAGTTCTTC.

The chain combines TRBV5-1 with TRBJ2-2, with 7 nucleotides matching TRBD1. Germline V gene data show CDR1 as SGHRS and CDR2 as YFSETQ. V lost 4 bases and J lost 0; bases outside the gene matches: 6. The CDR3 is made up of 16 amino acids. The CDR3 bases are TGCGCCAGCAGCGAATGGGGACAGACGAACACCGGGGAGCTGTTTTTT. It codes for CASSEWGQTNTGELFF.